This T cell receptor beta chain was captured in a study of shared clonotypes between healthy human individuals. Across the whole study: For every donor, three CD4 naive, three CD4 memory, two CD8 naive and one CD8 memory plates were used.

Germline CDR1 is SEHNR and CDR2 is FQNEAQ (reference sequence). This CDR3 is built from 14 residues. V lost 5 bases, J lost 0 bases, and 3 bases stayed unmatched. The study's findings and limits: A reduction in generation probabilities was seen for non-shared clonotypes relative to those shared by all four donors.

For this clone: The antigen is undetermined.

Authors' analysis steps: Filtering was not the same, since immunoSEQ gave junction-only sequences without quality scores. Some clones are missing from TCRdb's copy, which holds only in-frame ones; the method was immunoSEQ multiplex PCR. The D gene and trimming were derived from the DNA, and the V and J assignments and clone size from that table. The repertoire includes over a million clones, approximately 78% of them detected once, and 0.4% to 0.55% sits in the top ten. Input material: memory CD4+ T cells from PBMCs. Subset denoted: CD45RA-negative fraction. The receptor was isolated from a man between 18 and 35 years old in good health. Some clones in this sample may be carry-over from other donors' samples. This sequence joins TRBV7-9 and TRBJ2-7, with TRBD1 matching over 8 bases. CDR3 coding DNA: TGTGCCAGCAGCCCAGGGGGCGACTCCTACGAGCAGTACTTC. Its translation: CASSPGGDSYEQYF.